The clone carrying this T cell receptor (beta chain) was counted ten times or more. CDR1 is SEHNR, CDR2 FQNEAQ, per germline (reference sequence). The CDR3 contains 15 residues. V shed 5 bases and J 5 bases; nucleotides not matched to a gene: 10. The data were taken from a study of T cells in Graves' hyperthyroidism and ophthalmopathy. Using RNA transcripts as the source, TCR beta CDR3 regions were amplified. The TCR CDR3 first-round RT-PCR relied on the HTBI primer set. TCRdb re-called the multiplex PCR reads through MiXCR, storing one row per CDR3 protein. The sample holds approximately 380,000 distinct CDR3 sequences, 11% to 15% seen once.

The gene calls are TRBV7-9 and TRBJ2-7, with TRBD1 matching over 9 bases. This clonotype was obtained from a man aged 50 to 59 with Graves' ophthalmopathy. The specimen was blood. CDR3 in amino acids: CASSEGGQGEDEQYF. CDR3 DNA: TGTGCCAGCAGCGAGGGGGGACAGGGCGAGGACGAGCAGTACTTC.